This paragraph covers one T cell receptor beta chain sequence. Looked up from germline, CDR1 is MNHEY and CDR2 is SVGEGT. The CDR3 consists of 14 residues. Germline trimming cut 2 bases from V and 4 bases from J; bases unmatched to any gene: 1. The data were taken from a study of blood T cell repertoires in COVID-19. The authors' processing: By means of reference gene primer amplification, nucleated cell counts were estimated. Assay used: immunoSEQ multiplex PCR; TCRdb lists only in-frame clones, some missing. Clone size and V and J calls were adopted from that table, with D and trimming inferred from the DNA. The sample yields tens of thousands of clones, about 83% seen once.

The sequence was obtained from an older man with acute or convalescent COVID-19. Sequenced material: peripheral blood. The chain uses TRBV6-2 or TRBV6-3 and TRBJ1-5, with TRBD1 matching 8 bases. CDR3 DNA: TGTGCCAGCAGTTACGGGACAGGTAATCAGCCCCAGCATTTT. Translation: CASSYGTGNQPQHF.